Given below is one TCR beta chain in context. Its antigen has not been determined. No per-base quality is available; no much larger clone lies one base away. The sample comes from a study of T cell repertoires in cytomegalovirus infection (dated by TCRdb to 2018 to 2020). Concerning the study at large: Peptide stimulations targeted recently identified HLA-C-restricted CMV epitopes, whose presentation resists viral immunomodulation, together with well-studied HLA-B-restricted epitopes. The HLA type of each donor mattered for the analysis, because public TCR beta signatures pointed to carriage of CMV infection along with the matching HLA type.

Points the paper makes about the study in general: The ex vivo response was dominated by HLA-C-restricted CMV-specific TCR beta clonotypes, which also provided the single most frequent clonotype in two of eight donors. Cumulative frequency of public TCR beta family members discriminated carriers of CMV infection plus the relevant HLA type in this cohort and an independent approximately 370-donor cohort.

As encoded in the germline V gene (reference sequence), CDR1 is MNHEY while CDR2 is SMNVEV. There are 13 amino acids in the CDR3, from cysteine to phenylalanine inclusive. Here the CDR3 DNA is all that survives: 39 bases in frame from base 1. The junction carries 7 bases between V and J, which are trimmed by 5 bases and 2 bases respectively. The instrument was an Illumina HiSeq 1500. In TCRdb, the public reads were trimmed at Q25 with fastp and aligned with MiXCR, with productive beta chains retained. Rows with one shared CDR3 protein collapse into an entry with the most common genes and DNA. The sample table lists about 110,000 distinct CDR3 sequences, around 31% of them with a count of one. The biggest ten clones account for about 81% of the sample. In the paper's terms, the treatment or condition label means: in vitro stimulation with specific CMV peptide epitopes to enrich CMV-specific T cells.

This sequence originates from a human donor in good health (CMV status not recorded). Some clones in this sample may be carry-over from other donors' samples. Sequenced here: CD8+ T cells from cultured PBMCs, sampled from culture after CMV antigen stimulation. The receptor chain draws on TRBV27 and TRBJ2-1, with the D segment identity uncertain. The CDR3 reads CASSRVAYNEQFF. The DNA sequence reads TGTGCCAGCAGTCGCGTAGCCTACAATGAGCAGTTCTTC.